The 27 T cell receptor beta chains given below trace back to one sample, sequenced in a study of T cells in Graves' hyperthyroidism and ophthalmopathy. TCR beta CDR3 region amplification was performed from RNA transcripts. Primed by the HTBI set, a first-round RT-PCR was run on the TCR CDR3. From the multiplex PCR reads, TCRdb called clonotypes with MiXCR, one entry per CDR3 protein. This table holds more than 300,000 distinct CDR3 sequences, roughly 17% found once. Material for sequencing was blood. Receptors originate from a woman aged 25 to 39 with Graves' hyperthyroidism that later progressed to Graves' ophthalmopathy.

The table lists this clonotype with many counts. The chain carries TRBV6-1 and TRBJ2-5; D possibly corresponds to TRBD1 (6 bases). The CDR3 is 13 amino acids. Germline-derived CDR1 and CDR2 are MNHNS and SASEGT. V dropped 2 bases and J dropped 5 bases, with 9 bases sitting between them. The CDR3 is CASSENRAETQYF. Written as DNA, the CDR3 is TGTGCCAGCAGTGAAAACAGGGCGGAGACCCAGTACTTC.

The J gene is TRBJ1-2, the V gene TRBV3-1; D is ambiguous. Germline V CDR1 and CDR2: LGHDT, YNNKEL (reference sequence). This CDR3 spans 13 amino acids. V gave up 2 bases and J gave up 10 bases, with 14 bases separating them. CDR3 DNA: TGTGCCAGCAGCCAACCGGCAATTGGCATCTACACCTTC. It yields the protein CASSQPAIGIYTF.

This clonotype occurred many times. The genes are TRBV27 and TRBJ2-7; a weak D match, TRBD1 (5 bases). CDR3 length equals 14 residues. CDR1 MNHEY and CDR2 SMNVEV come from the germline V gene (reference sequence). V shed 4 bases and J shed 0 bases, with 10 bases lying between them. This chain's CDR3 is CASSSRQLSYEQYF. CDR3 bases: TGTGCCAGCAGTTCACGACAGCTCTCCTACGAGCAGTACTTC.

This clonotype was picked up a small number of times. V gene TRBV10-2 combines with J gene TRBJ2-4; 9 bases line up with TRBD2. The CDR3 totals 13 residues. V was pared by 5 bases and J by 8 bases, with 4 bases of the junction left unmatched. Germline loops: CDR1 WSHSY, CDR2 SAAADI. CDR3 sequence (DNA): TGCGCCAGCAGTTCGCGGGGGGGCGACATTCAGTACTTC. As protein: CASSSRGGDIQYF.

Points on this clonotype: A much larger clone differs by one base, so this may be a read error. The V gene is TRBV6-1, the J gene TRBJ2-7; D is perhaps TRBD2 (6 bases). V dropped 7 bases and J dropped 3 bases, with 19 bases sitting between them. The CDR3 consists of 15 residues. Germline-derived CDR1 and CDR2 are MNHNS and SASEGT. DNA for the CDR3: TGTGCCAGCACGCGGGACCGGGGCAGAAGCTACGAGCAGTACTTC. It yields the protein CASTRDRGRSYEQYF.

This clonotype came up many times. The chain recombines TRBV7-2 with TRBJ2-1; 10 positions agree with TRBD1. After removal of 4 bases from V and 4 bases from J, the junction contained 4 bases not matched to a gene. Per the germline V gene, CDR1 is SGHTA and CDR2 is FQGNSA. The CDR3 length is 15 residues. The CDR3 bases are TGTGCCAGCAGCTCCGACAGGGGGCAGTACAATGAGCAGTTCTTC. Translated: CASSSDRGQYNEQFF.

This clonotype showed up many times. This chain links TRBV9 with TRBJ2-5; the match to TRBD1 covers 8 bases. The length of the CDR3 is 15 residues. V shed 3 bases and J 4 bases; nucleotides not matched to a gene: 8. Germline values: CDR1 SGDLS, CDR2 YYNGEE. The CDR3 coding sequence is TGTGCCAGCAGCGCAGAGACAGGGGTGAGAGAGACCCAGTACTTC. It translates to CASSAETGVRETQYF.

This clonotype turned up a few times. The gene calls are TRBV11-2 and TRBJ2-7; TRBD2 matches 7 bases. This CDR3 has 15 amino acids. Germline CDR1 and CDR2: SGHAT and FQNNGV. Unmatched junction bases numbered 10, after V lost 5 bases and J lost 3 bases. CDR3 residues: CASSQWRETYYEQYF. CDR3 bases: TGTGCCAGCAGCCAGTGGCGGGAGACATACTACGAGCAGTACTTC. Together with reference TRBV11-2 and TRBJ2-7, the CDR3 gives the full variable domain: EAGVAQSPRYKIIEKRQSVAFWCNPISGHATLYWYQQILGQGPKLLIQFQNNGVVDDSQLPKDRFSAERLKGVDSTLKIQPAKLEDSAVYLCASSQWRETYYEQYFGPGTRLTVT.

J is TRBJ1-2 and V is TRBV29-1, with D possibly matching TRBD1 (5 bases). V was clipped by 6 bases and J by 7 bases, with 15 bases between them. CDR3 length: 12 amino acids. CDR1 is SQVTM, CDR2 ANQGSEA, per germline. The CDR3 coding sequence is TGCAGCGTAGAGCAGGGTAATGCTGGCTACACCTTC. Protein sequence: CSVEQGNAGYTF. Full variable domain (outside the CDR3, taken from reference TRBV29-1 and TRBJ1-2): SAVISQKPSRDICQRGTSLTIQCQVDSQVTMMFWYRQQPGQSLTLIATANQGSEATYESGFVIDKFPISRPNLTFSTLTVSNMSPEDSSIYLCSVEQGNAGYTFGSGTRLTVV.

This clonotype was seen a handful of times. CDR3 in DNA: TGCAGTGCTAGAGAGAATAGCAATCAGCCCCAGCATTTT. It yields the protein CSARENSNQPQHF. The V call is TRBV20-1, the J call TRBJ1-5; D is unclear. The CDR3 is made up of 13 amino acids. Germline CDR1 and CDR2: DFQATT and SNEGSKA (reference sequence). Trimming shortened V by 0 bases and J by 0 bases, and 3 bases separated the two germline ends.

This sequence joins TRBV6-1 and TRBJ2-5, with TRBD1 identical over 8 bases. CDR3 length: 15 residues. Trimming removed 3 bases from V and 2 bases from J; junction bases left unmatched: 5. Germline loops: CDR1 MNHNS, CDR2 SASEGT. This CDR3 is CASSDQRTGQETQYF. CDR3 DNA: TGTGCCAGCAGTGACCAAAGGACAGGGCAAGAGACCCAGTACTTC.

There are many counts of this clonotype. The rearrangement uses TRBV6-1 and TRBJ2-7, with 8 bases fitting TRBD2. There are 14 residues in the CDR3. Trimming removed 7 bases from V and 0 bases from J; junction bases left unmatched: 5. Germline V CDR1 and CDR2: MNHNS, SASEGT. CDR3 nucleotides: TGTGCCAGCAAGACGGGACTAGGCTCCTACGAGCAGTACTTC. It yields the protein CASKTGLGSYEQYF.

There are a few counts of this clonotype. The chain recombines TRBV7-8 with TRBJ2-1; possibly TRBD1 or TRBD2 for D (6 bases each). Per the germline V gene, CDR1 is SGHVS and CDR2 is FQNEAQ. CDR3 length: 16 residues. V was cut by 3 bases and J by 5 bases, with 17 bases left in between. CDR3 loop: CASSFVRGPRDNEQFF. The CDR3, as DNA: TGTGCCAGCAGCTTCGTCCGGGGGCCGCGAGACAATGAGCAGTTCTTC.

This clonotype has a handful of counts. This rearrangement joins TRBV7-9 to TRBJ2-2, with TRBD1 identical over 10 bases. The length of the CDR3 is 16 residues. The germline V gene has CDR1 SEHNR and CDR2 FQNEAQ (reference sequence). J gave up 4 bases and V 3 bases, and 5 bases lay outside the gene matches. This CDR3 is CASSLPGQGSTGELFF. The CDR3 DNA reads as TGTGCCAGCAGCTTGCCGGGACAGGGGAGCACCGGGGAGCTGTTTTTT.

This clonotype was counted at least ten times. This chain connects TRBV2 to TRBJ1-6; D gene unclear. The CDR3 is 14 residues long. CDR1 SNHLY and CDR2 FYNNEI come from the germline V gene. Trimming cost V 7 bases and J 0 bases, with 7 bases left between them. The DNA for the CDR3 is TGTGCCAGCAAAAAGAGCTCCTATAATTCACCCCTCCACTTT. Translating it yields CASKKSSYNSPLHF.

This chain uses TRBV10-2 with TRBJ1-5; D gene unclear. The V and J ends lost 5 bases and 3 bases respectively, with 8 bases between them. This CDR3 has 13 residues. Germline V CDR1 and CDR2: WSHSY, SAAADI. This CDR3 reads CASSRHLNQPQHF. CDR3 nucleotide sequence: TGCGCCAGCAGTCGTCACCTCAATCAGCCCCAGCATTTT.

This clonotype was seen many times. J is TRBJ2-3 and V is TRBV3-1, with 10 positions matching TRBD1. The CDR3 totals 14 residues. CDR1 is LGHDT, CDR2 YNNKEL, per germline (reference sequence). The junction had 2 bases not matched to a gene; V was cut back by 4 bases and J by 4 bases. CDR3 protein: CASSLGTGADTQYF. The CDR3 DNA sequence: TGTGCCAGCAGCCTGGGGACAGGGGCAGATACGCAGTATTTT.

The sample holds a few counts of this clonotype. The rearrangement joins TRBV5-8 to TRBJ1-6, with 8 nucleotides matching TRBD1. J lost 5 bases, V lost 1 base, and 2 bases had no gene match. The length of the CDR3 is 15 residues. Germline-derived CDR1 and CDR2 are SGHTS and YDEGEE. CDR3 coding DNA: TGTGCCAGCAGCTTGAAGGACAGGGATAATTCACCCCTCCACTTT. Amino acids: CASSLKDRDNSPLHF.

In this sample, this clonotype turned up many times. The chain uses TRBV12-3 or TRBV12-4 and TRBJ1-2; D gene ambiguous. V lost 6 bases and J lost 5, with 10 bases in between. CDR3 size: 12 residues. In DNA form, the CDR3 reads TGTGCCAGCAGCCTGGACTGGTATGGCTACACCTTC. It encodes CASSLDWYGYTF.

This clonotype was seen at least ten times. The rearrangement joins TRBV3-1 to TRBJ1-2, with 8 bases that match TRBD1. V shed 1 base and J 2 bases; nucleotides not matched to a gene: 0. CDR1 LGHDT and CDR2 YNNKEL come from the germline V gene (reference sequence). This CDR3 contains 14 residues. In nucleotides, the CDR3 is TGTGCCAGCAGCCAAGGACAGGGGAACTATGGCTACACCTTC. This encodes CASSQGQGNYGYTF.

The chain combines TRBV6-1 with TRBJ2-1, with a possible D match to TRBD2 (6 bases). V was shortened by 6 bases and J by 1 base, with 7 bases between the two germline ends. This CDR3 has 13 amino acids. CDR1 is MNHNS and CDR2 is SASEGT in the germline V gene. CDR3 loop: CASSGGSYNEQFF. In DNA form, the CDR3 reads TGTGCCAGCAGCGGGGGTTCCTACAATGAGCAGTTCTTC.

This clonotype appeared a single time. The chain joins TRBV6-1 to TRBJ1-1; no reliable D call. Germline V lookup: CDR1 MNHNS, CDR2 SASEGT. The V and J ends lost 8 bases and 0 bases respectively, with 10 bases between them. CDR3 length equals 13 residues. The CDR3 DNA reads as TGTGCCAGCTTAAGGCGACTGAACACTGAAGCTTTCTTT. This gives the protein CASLRRLNTEAFF.

CDR3 region: CASSLRGGAQYF. DNA for the CDR3: TGTGCCAGCAGCCTCCGGGGGGGGGCCCAGTACTTC. This chain links TRBV2 with TRBJ2-5; 8 bases map to TRBD2. The CDR3 runs 12 residues. The V and J ends lost 6 bases and 9 bases, in that order; junction bases with no gene match: 6. Germline assignment: CDR1 SNHLY and CDR2 FYNNEI.

This clonotype was counted only a few times. CDR3 region: CASSPHRALYGYTF. In DNA form, the CDR3 reads TGTGCCAGTAGCCCACACAGGGCCCTCTATGGCTACACCTTC. The gene calls are TRBV19 and TRBJ1-2; a weak D match, TRBD1 (6 bases). CDR3 size: 14 residues. V was cut by 6 bases and J by 4 bases, with 15 bases left in between. Germline CDR1 and CDR2: LNHDA and SQIVND (reference sequence).

This clonotype occurred many times. The rearrangement links TRBV11-3 to TRBJ2-2; 7 bases match TRBD2. The CDR3 is 15 residues long. The V segment lost 1 base and the J segment 4 bases; nucleotides outside the gene matches: 3. Germline-derived CDR1 and CDR2 are SGHNT and YENEEA. The CDR3 region has the DNA TGTGCCAGCAGCTTAGCGGGGGGAAGCACCGGGGAGCTGTTTTTT. Protein: CASSLAGGSTGELFF.

The chain has TRBV5-1 and TRBJ2-5; D is unresolved. Between the trimmed V and J ends, which lost 4 bases and 3 bases, there was a span of 10 bases. Germline V gives CDR1 SGHRS, CDR2 YFSETQ. This CDR3 is built from 13 residues. The CDR3 loop reads CASSRGREETQYF. CDR3 nucleotide sequence: TGCGCCAGCAGCCGAGGTCGGGAAGAGACCCAGTACTTC. The full variable domain, rest sourced from reference TRBV5-1 and TRBJ2-5, is KAGVTQTPRYLIKTRGQQVTLSCSPISGHRSVSWYQQTPGQGLQFLFEYFSETQRNKGNFPGRFSGRQFSNSRSEMNVSTLELGDSALYLCASSRGREETQYFGPGTRLLVL.

This clonotype was picked up many times. Sequence at one end of the junction differs from germline and may be a read error. The chain couples TRBV2 to TRBJ2-3, with D tentatively TRBD1 (6 bases). This CDR3 is 15 amino acids long. Germline V gene sequence: CDR1 SNHLY, CDR2 FYNNEI. CDR3 bases: TGTGCCACCAGTAAAGGGGTAGGGGGTACAGATACGCAGTATTTT. Protein: CATSKGVGGTDTQYF.